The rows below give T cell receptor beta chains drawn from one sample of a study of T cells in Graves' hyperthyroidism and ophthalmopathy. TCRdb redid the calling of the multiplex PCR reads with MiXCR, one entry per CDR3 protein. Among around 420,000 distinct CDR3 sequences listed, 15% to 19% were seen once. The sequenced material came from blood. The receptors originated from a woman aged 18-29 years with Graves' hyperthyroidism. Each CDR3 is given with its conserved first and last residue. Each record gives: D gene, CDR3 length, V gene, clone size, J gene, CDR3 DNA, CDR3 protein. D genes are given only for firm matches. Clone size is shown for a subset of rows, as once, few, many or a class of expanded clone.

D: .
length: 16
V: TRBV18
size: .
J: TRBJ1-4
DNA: TGTGCCAGCTCACCGTTCAACGGGAACGCTAATGAAAAACTGTTTTTT
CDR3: CASSPFNGNANEKLFF

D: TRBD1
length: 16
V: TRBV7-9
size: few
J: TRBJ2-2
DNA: TGTGCCAGCAGCTTAGGGGGACAGGGTGCCGCCGGGGAGCTGTTTTTT
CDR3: CASSLGGQGAAGELFF

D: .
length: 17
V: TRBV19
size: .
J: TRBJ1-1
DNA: TGTGCCAGTAGTGCTACAGGGAGGGTGTGGGTAAACACTGAAGCTTTCTTT
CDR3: CASSATGRVWVNTEAFF

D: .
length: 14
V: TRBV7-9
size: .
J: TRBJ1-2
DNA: TGTGCCAGCCGACCACTCGGGCAAAACTATGGCTACACCTTC
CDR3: CASRPLGQNYGYTF

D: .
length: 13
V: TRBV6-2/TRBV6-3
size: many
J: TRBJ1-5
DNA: TGTGCCAGCAGTTATGTTGTAAATCAGCCCCAGCATTTT
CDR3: CASSYVVNQPQHF

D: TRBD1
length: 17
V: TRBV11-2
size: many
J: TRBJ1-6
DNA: TGTGCCAGCAGCGGGCGACAGGGTGGGAGCTATAATTCACCCCTCCACTTT
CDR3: CASSGRQGGSYNSPLHF

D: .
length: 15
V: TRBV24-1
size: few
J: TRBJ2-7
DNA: TGTGCCACCAGTGGTGGATCAGGATTTAACTACGAGCAGTACTTC
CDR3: CATSGGSGFNYEQYF

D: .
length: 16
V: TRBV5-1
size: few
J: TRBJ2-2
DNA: TGCGCCAGCAGCTTGGTGGGGGGATTGAACACCGGGGAGCTGTTTTTT
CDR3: CASSLVGGLNTGELFF

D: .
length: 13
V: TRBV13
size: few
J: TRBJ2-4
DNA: TGTGCCAGCAGCTTACTAGAGGCTGACATTCAGTACTTC
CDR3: CASSLLEADIQYF

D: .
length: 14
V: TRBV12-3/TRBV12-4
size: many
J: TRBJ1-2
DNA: TGTGCCAGCAGTTCCCACCTCATTAACTATGGCTACACCTTC
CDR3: CASSSHLINYGYTF

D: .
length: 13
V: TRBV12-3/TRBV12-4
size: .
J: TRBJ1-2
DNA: TGTGCCAGCAGCCCGGGGTTGTGGGTTGGCTACACCTTC
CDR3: CASSPGLWVGYTF

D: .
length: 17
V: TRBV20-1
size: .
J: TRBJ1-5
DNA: TGCAGTGCCACTGCCGGGACTGAGTGGTATCTAGTTCAGCCCCAGCATTTT
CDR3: CSATAGTEWYLVQPQHF

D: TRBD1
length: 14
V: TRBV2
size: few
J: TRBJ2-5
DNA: TGTGCCAGCAGTGTCAGGGGGCCGTGGGAGACCCAGTACTTC
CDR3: CASSVRGPWETQYF

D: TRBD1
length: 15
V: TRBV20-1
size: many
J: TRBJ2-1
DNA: TGCAGTGCTAGAGATCGGGCAGGGGGCATTTATGAGCAGTTCTTC
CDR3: CSARDRAGGIYEQFF

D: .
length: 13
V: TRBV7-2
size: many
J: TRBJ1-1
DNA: TGTGCCAGCAGCTTCCCCCGGGAAACTGAAGCTTTCTTT
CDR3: CASSFPRETEAFF

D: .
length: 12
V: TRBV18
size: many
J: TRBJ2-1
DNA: TGTGCCAGCTCACTTCAGAGGAATGAGCAGTTCTTC
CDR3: CASSLQRNEQFF

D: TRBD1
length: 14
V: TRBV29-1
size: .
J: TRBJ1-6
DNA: TGCAGCGTAAAGGGGACAGAGGGCGGTTCACCCCTCCACTTT
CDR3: CSVKGTEGGSPLHF

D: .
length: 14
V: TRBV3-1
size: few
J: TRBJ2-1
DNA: TGTGCCAGCAGCCAAGGTACAGCGACGAATGAGCAGTTCTTC
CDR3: CASSQGTATNEQFF

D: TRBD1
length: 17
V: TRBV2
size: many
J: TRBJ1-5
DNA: TGTGCCAGCAGTGAAACCCATATGACAGGGGCTGGGCAGCCCCAGCATTTT
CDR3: CASSETHMTGAGQPQHF

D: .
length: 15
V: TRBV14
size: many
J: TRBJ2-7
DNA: TGTGCCAGCAGCCAAGAGGGTGGAGTGAGCTACGAGCAGTACTTC
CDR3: CASSQEGGVSYEQYF

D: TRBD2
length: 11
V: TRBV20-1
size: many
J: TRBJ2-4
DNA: TGCAGCCGACTAGCGGGAGACATTCAGTACTTC
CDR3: CSRLAGDIQYF

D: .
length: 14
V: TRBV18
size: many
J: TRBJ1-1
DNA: TGTGCCAGCTCTCTCAGGGAGGCGAACACTGAAGCTTTCTTT
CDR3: CASSLREANTEAFF

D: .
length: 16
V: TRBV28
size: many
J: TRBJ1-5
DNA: TGTGCCAGCAAGGGCCAGATCCTATATAGCAATCAGCCCCAGCATTTT
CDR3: CASKGQILYSNQPQHF

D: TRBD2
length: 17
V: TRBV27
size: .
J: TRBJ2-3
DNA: TGTGCCAGCAGGTTAGCGGGGGGCCCTTCTAGCACAGATACGCAGTATTTT
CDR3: CASRLAGGPSSTDTQYF

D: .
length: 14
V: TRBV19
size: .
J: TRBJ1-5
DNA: TGTGCCAGTAAGCCCAGGCAAGACAATCAGCCCCGGCATTTT
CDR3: CASKPRQDNQPRHF

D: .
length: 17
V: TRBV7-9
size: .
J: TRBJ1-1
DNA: TGTGCCAGCAGCTTAGTAAGTCTCCGGCCGGAACTCGCTGAAGCTTTCTTT
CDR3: CASSLVSLRPELAEAFF

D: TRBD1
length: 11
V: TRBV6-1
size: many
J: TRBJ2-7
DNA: TGTGCCGTTTCACAGGGGAAAGAGCAGTACTTC
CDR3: CAVSQGKEQYF

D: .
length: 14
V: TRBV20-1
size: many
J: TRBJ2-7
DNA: TGCAGTGCCACCTCATCGGGGGCCTTCTACGAGCAGTACTTC
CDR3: CSATSSGAFYEQYF

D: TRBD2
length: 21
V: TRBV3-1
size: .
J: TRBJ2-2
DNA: TGTGCCAGCAGCCACTTGCGAGGACTAGCGGGGGGAGTAAAGAACACCGGGGAGCTGTTTTTT
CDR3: CASSHLRGLAGGVKNTGELFF

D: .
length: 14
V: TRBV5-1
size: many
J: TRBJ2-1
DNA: TGCGCCAGCAGTAGCGGTGGAGCTCGCAATGAGCAGTTCTTC
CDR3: CASSSGGARNEQFF